These 17 T cell receptor beta chains came from one sample sequenced in a study of spatial heterogeneity in lung cancer. Time point of the sample: sample taken at primary tumor resection. Overall study results and limits: It was found that expanded intratumoral alpha and beta TCR counts tracked tumor mutation counts.

The antigens these receptors bind are not known. TCRdb analysed the 5' RACE reads with MiXCR anew, one entry per CDR3 protein. Here the sample spans about 100,000 distinct CDR3 sequences, 4.4% being singletons. This sample comprised lung tumor tissue, obtained at surgery. The receptor source for this set is a male donor with early-stage non-small cell lung cancer.

This clonotype was recorded at least ten times. The V call is TRBV28, the J call TRBJ2-3, with 15 bases matching TRBD2. The CDR3 totals 19 residues. Trimming took 6 bases from V and 3 from J; bases not matched to a gene: 13. In germline, CDR1 is MDHEN, CDR2 SYDVKM. CDR3 loop: CASSSGTSGRRGRTDTQYF. The CDR3 DNA is TGTGCCAGCAGCTCCGGGACTAGCGGGAGGCGGGGGAGGACAGATACGCAGTATTTT.

In this sample, this clonotype turned up many times. V usage is TRBV7-9 and J usage is TRBJ2-3; D is undetermined. Germline V lookup: CDR1 SEHNR, CDR2 FQNEAQ (reference sequence). The CDR3 totals 13 residues. V was cut by 8 bases and J by 0 bases, with 9 bases left in between. CDR3 protein: CASVRSSTDTQYF. CDR3 sequence (DNA): TGTGCCAGCGTGCGGTCTAGCACAGATACGCAGTATTTT.

At least ten counts were recorded for this clonotype. The rearrangement joins TRBV28 to TRBJ2-7, with 7 bases lining up with TRBD1. From germline, CDR1 is MDHEN and CDR2 SYDVKM. CDR3 length: 16 residues. Trimming at V came to 2 bases and at J to 0 bases, leaving 7 bases not matched to a gene. CDR3 loop: CASSLIRDSLSYEQYF. The CDR3 region has the DNA TGTGCCAGCAGTTTAATCCGGGACAGCCTCTCCTACGAGCAGTACTTC.

V usage is TRBV7-9 and J usage is TRBJ1-3; no definite D call. V was cut by 7 bases and J by 4 bases, with 8 bases left in between. The CDR3 is 12 amino acids. Germline assignment: CDR1 SEHNR and CDR2 FQNEAQ (reference sequence). The CDR3 region has the DNA TGTGCCAGCACCCCTGGCGGAAACACCATATATTTT. Protein sequence: CASTPGGNTIYF.

This clonotype was counted many times. The J gene is TRBJ1-1, the V gene TRBV6-6; possible D gene TRBD1, 5 bases. The CDR3 is 12 amino acids. The germline V gene has CDR1 MNHNY and CDR2 SVGAGI (reference sequence). With 5 bases removed from V and 11 bases from J, the gap between germline ends came to 15 bases. CDR3 sequence reads: CASSAGVTGAFF. The CDR3 DNA is TGTGCCAGCAGTGCGGGGGTGACGGGGGCTTTCTTT.

This clonotype turned up a few times. The CDR3: CASSGAGGKAFF. The DNA for the CDR3 is TGTGCCAGCAGTGGAGCAGGGGGCAAAGCTTTCTTT. The chain combines TRBV27 with TRBJ1-1; TRBD1 aligns across 8 bases. Germline V CDR1 and CDR2: MNHEY, SMNVEV (reference sequence). Trimming took 5 bases from V and 9 from J; bases not matched to a gene: 5. The CDR3 length is 12 residues.

This clonotype was recorded a few times. CDR3 DNA: TGTGCCATCAGTGAGCAGGGGGCGCGAGTCAGTGAAAAACTGTTTTTT. Protein: CAISEQGARVSEKLFF. The J gene is TRBJ1-4, the V gene TRBV10-3; 8 bases are a match to TRBD1. With 2 bases clipped from V and 7 bases from J, the junction kept 9 bases outside the gene matches. Germline-derived CDR1 and CDR2 are ENHRY and SYGVKD. The CDR3 is made up of 16 amino acids.

This clonotype was recorded many times. The V and J genes are TRBV6-6 and TRBJ1-5; 7 nucleotides align to TRBD1. The CDR3 totals 13 residues. Trimming took 4 bases from V and 9 from J; bases not matched to a gene: 6. Per germline, CDR1 MNHNY and CDR2 SVGAGI (reference sequence). Here the CDR3 DNA reads TGTGCCAGCAGTTTAGGACAGGCCGTGCCCCAGCATTTT. It yields the protein CASSLGQAVPQHF.

In its sample, this clonotype was seen many times. The chain is built from TRBV20-1 and TRBJ1-3, with D uncertain. The V gene lost 5 bases and the J gene lost 0 bases, with 11 bases spanning the gap. Germline CDR1 reads DFQATT; CDR2 reads SNEGSKA (reference sequence). CDR3 length: 14 amino acids. The chain's CDR3 is CSALDPNSGNTIYF. The CDR3 DNA follows: TGCAGTGCTCTAGACCCCAACTCTGGAAACACCATATATTTT.

This clonotype was detected ten times or more. This sequence joins TRBV4-1 and TRBJ2-3; 9 bases fit TRBD2. The CDR3 loop spans 14 amino acids. Germline CDR1 reads MGHRA; CDR2 reads YSYEKL. J was trimmed by 2 bases and V by 7 bases; bases with no gene match: 4. Written as DNA, the CDR3 is TGCGCCAGCATAGGCGGGAGGGACACAGATACGCAGTATTTT. Amino acid sequence: CASIGGRDTDTQYF.

The chain recombines TRBV2 with TRBJ2-6; D is undetermined. V was clipped by 5 bases and J by 8 bases, with 13 bases between them. The CDR3 has 14 amino acids. Germline V gene lookup returns CDR1 SNHLY and CDR2 FYNNEI. The CDR3 DNA reads as TGTGCCAGCAGTTCCGACAAGAGGTCCAACGTCCTGACTTTC. Protein: CASSSDKRSNVLTF.

The table lists this clonotype with many counts. The rearrangement uses TRBV2 and TRBJ1-1; a possible D gene is TRBD1 (5 bases). The CDR3 totals 15 residues. Per germline, CDR1 SNHLY and CDR2 FYNNEI. The V end lost 3 bases, the J end lost 4 bases, and 15 bases lay between the germline ends. This CDR3 reads CASSERSGVGTEAFF. In nucleotides, the CDR3 is TGTGCCAGCAGTGAGCGGTCGGGGGTGGGCACTGAAGCTTTCTTT.

With respect to this clonotype: A read error is possible here, since a much larger clone lies one base away. V is TRBV3-1 and J is TRBJ2-2; perhaps TRBD2 as D (5 bases). The CDR3 is 12 residues long. Trimming removed 3 bases from V and 9 bases from J, with 8 bases in between. The germline V gene encodes CDR1 LGHDT and CDR2 YNNKEL (reference sequence). CDR3 nucleotide sequence: TGTGCCAGCAGCCACCTGGACTGGGAGCTGTTTTTT. Encoded protein: CASSHLDWELFF.

This clonotype was found many times. The V call is TRBV6-6, the J call TRBJ2-2; D gene uncertain. V shed 4 bases and J shed 8 bases, with 5 bases lying between them. Germline-derived CDR1 and CDR2 are MNHNY and SVGAGI (reference sequence). The CDR3 has 11 amino acids. In nucleotides, the CDR3 is TGTGCCAGCAGTTCGCTGGGGGAGCTGTTTTTT. Its protein product is CASSSLGELFF.

This clonotype was seen more than once but under ten times. The V call is TRBV28, the J call TRBJ1-2; the D gene is possibly TRBD1 (5 bases). Trimming removed 3 bases from V and 4 bases from J, with 12 bases in between. The CDR3 covers 14 residues. CDR1 is MDHEN, CDR2 SYDVKM, per germline. The DNA of the CDR3 is TGTGCCAGCAGTTTCAGGACAAGACCCTATGGCTACACCTTC. It translates to CASSFRTRPYGYTF.

This clonotype was counted a few times. The chain employs TRBV2 and TRBJ2-7, with D tentatively TRBD1 (6 bases). Trimming took off 2 bases at V and 2 bases at J, with 10 bases between the two ends. The germline V gene has CDR1 SNHLY and CDR2 FYNNEI. This CDR3 region has 14 residues. CDR3 in DNA: TGTGCCAGCAGTGAATTGAGGGACACCTACGAGCAGTACTTC. It codes for CASSELRDTYEQYF. Using reference TRBV2 and TRBJ2-7 for the parts outside the CDR3, the full variable domain is EPEVTQTPSHQVTQMGQEVILRCVPISNHLYFYWYRQILGQKVEFLVSFYNNEISEKSEIFDDQFSVERPDGSNFTLKIRSTKLEDSAMYFCASSELRDTYEQYFGPGTRLTVT.

This clonotype was observed at least ten times. The chain combines TRBV7-2 with TRBJ2-3, with D unclear. The CDR3 sequence is 11 residues long. Germline CDR1 and CDR2: SGHTA and FQGNSA. V lost 4 bases and J 6 bases, leaving 5 bases between the germline ends. CDR3 residues: CASSYSDTQYF. In DNA form, the CDR3 reads TGTGCCAGCAGCTACAGTGATACGCAGTATTTT.